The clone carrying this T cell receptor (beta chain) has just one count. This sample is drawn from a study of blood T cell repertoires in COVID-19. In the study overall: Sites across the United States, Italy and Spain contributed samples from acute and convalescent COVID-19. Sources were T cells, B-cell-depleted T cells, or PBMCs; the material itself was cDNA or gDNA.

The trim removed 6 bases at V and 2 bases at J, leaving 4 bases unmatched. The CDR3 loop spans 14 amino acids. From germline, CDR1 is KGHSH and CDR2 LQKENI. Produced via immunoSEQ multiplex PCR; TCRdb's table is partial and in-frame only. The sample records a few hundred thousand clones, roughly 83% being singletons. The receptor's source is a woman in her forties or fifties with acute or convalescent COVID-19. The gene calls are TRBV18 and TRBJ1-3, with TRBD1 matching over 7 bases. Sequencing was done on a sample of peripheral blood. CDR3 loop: CASSFQGAGNTIYF. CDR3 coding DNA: TGTGCCAGCTCTTTCCAGGGGGCTGGAAACACCATATATTTT.